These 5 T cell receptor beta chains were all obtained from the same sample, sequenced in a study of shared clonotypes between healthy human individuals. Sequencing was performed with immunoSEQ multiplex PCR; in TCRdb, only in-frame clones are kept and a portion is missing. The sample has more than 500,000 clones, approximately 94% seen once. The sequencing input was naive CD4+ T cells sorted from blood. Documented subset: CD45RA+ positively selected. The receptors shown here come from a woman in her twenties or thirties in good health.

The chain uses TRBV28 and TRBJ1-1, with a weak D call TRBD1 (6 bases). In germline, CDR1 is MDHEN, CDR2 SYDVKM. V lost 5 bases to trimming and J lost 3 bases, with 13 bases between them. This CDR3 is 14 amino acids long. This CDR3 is CASSPHTGYTEAFF. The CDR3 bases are TGTGCCAGCAGTCCACATACAGGGTACACTGAAGCTTTCTTT. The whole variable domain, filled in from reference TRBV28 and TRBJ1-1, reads DVKVTQSSRYLVKRTGEKVFLECVQDMDHENMFWYRQDPGLGLRLIYFSYDVKMKEKGDIPEGYSVSREKKERFSLILESASTNQTSMYLCASSPHTGYTEAFFGQGTRLTVV.

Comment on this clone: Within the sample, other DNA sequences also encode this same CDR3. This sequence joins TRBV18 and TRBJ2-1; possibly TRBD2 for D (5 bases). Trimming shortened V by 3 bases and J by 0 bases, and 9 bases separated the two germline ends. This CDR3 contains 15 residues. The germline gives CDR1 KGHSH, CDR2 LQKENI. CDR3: CASSPGEGSYNEQFF. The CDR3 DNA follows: TGTGCCAGCTCACCCGGTGAGGGCTCCTACAATGAGCAGTTCTTC.

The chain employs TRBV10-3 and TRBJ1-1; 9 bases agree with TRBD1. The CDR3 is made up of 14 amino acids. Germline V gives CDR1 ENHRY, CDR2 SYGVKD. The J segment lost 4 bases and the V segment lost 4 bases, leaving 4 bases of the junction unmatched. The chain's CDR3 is CAISVDRGFTEAFF. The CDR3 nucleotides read TGTGCCATCAGTGTTGACAGGGGGTTCACTGAAGCTTTCTTT.

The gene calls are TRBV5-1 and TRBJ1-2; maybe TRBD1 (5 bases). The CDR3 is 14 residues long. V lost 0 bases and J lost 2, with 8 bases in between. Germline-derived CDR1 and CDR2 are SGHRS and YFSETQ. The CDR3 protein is CASSLVPGNYGYTF. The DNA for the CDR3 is TGCGCCAGCAGCTTGGTTCCAGGGAACTATGGCTACACCTTC. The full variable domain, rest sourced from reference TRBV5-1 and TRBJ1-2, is KAGVTQTPRYLIKTRGQQVTLSCSPISGHRSVSWYQQTPGQGLQFLFEYFSETQRNKGNFPGRFSGRQFSNSRSEMNVSTLELGDSALYLCASSLVPGNYGYTFGSGTRLTVV.

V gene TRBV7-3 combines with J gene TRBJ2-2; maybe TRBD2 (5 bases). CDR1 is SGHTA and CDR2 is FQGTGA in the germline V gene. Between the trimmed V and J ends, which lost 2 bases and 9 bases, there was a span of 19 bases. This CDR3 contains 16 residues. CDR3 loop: CASSLPAPGFPRELFF. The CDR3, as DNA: TGTGCCAGCAGCTTACCGGCCCCGGGATTTCCCCGGGAGCTGTTTTTT. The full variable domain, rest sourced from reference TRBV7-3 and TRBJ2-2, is GAGVSQTPSNKVTEKGKYVELRCDPISGHTALYWYRQSLGQGPEFLIYFQGTGAADDSGLPNDRFFAVRPEGSVSTLKIQRTERGDSAVYLCASSLPAPGFPRELFFGEGSRLTVL.